The clone carrying this TCR beta chain was seen more than once but under ten times. Its antigen is currently unknown. The germline V and J ends were trimmed by 1 base and 7 bases, with 16 bases remaining between them. Germline V gene sequence: CDR1 MGHDK, CDR2 SYGVNS. This CDR3 has 15 amino acids. This entry comes from a study of cytomegalovirus exposure and HLA in healthy donors. About the study: There were 85 million or so unique TCRs (from HLA-typed donors) in an early data release.

Findings of the study overall: CMV antigen specificity was confirmed in vitro for three CMV-associated chains.

PCR was performed using 60 Vbeta and 13 Jbeta primers. Clones were read by immunoSEQ multiplex PCR, and TCRdb kept only the in-frame ones, dropping some. The table shows over 40,000 clones, with approximately 68% occurring only once. The sequencing sample was made of PBMCs. The chain couples TRBV25-1 to TRBJ1-1, with D tentatively TRBD1 (5 bases). This TCR came from a man aged 25 to 40 in good health and CMV-seronegative. This CDR3 is CASSESKTAAVEAFF. CDR3 coding DNA: TGTGCCAGCAGTGAATCGAAGACAGCAGCAGTTGAAGCTTTCTTT.